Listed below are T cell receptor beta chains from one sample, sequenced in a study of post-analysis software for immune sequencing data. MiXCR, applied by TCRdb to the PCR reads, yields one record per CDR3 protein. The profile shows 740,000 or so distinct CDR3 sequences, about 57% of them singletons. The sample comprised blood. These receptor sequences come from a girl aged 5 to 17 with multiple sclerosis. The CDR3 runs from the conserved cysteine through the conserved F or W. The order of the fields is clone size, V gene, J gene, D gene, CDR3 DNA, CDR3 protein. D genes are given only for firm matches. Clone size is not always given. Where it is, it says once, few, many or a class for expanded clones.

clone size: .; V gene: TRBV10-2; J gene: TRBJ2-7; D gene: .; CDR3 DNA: TGCGCCAGCAGTGAAAGGGACGCCTACGAGCAGTACTTC; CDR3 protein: CASSERDAYEQYF
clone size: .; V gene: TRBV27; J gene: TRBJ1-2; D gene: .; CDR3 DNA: TGTGCCAGCAGTGGTCAGGGGCGCGTTGGCTACACCTTC; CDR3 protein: CASSGQGRVGYTF
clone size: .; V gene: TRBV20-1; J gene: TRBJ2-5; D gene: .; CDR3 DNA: TGCAGTGCTAGTAAACTAGGGGCGGGGGCGGAGACCCAGTACTTC; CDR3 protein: CSASKLGAGAETQYF
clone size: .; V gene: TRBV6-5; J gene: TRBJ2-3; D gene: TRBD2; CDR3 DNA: TGTGCCAGCAGTTATACCGGGACTAGCTTTGATACGCAGTATTTT; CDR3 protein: CASSYTGTSFDTQYF
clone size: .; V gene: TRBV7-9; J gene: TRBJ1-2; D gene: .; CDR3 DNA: TGTGCCAGCAGCCCTGAGGGGCATGGCTACACCTTC; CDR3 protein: CASSPEGHGYTF
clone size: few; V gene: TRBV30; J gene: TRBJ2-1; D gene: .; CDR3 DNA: TGTGCCTGGAGTGTACGCCCTCTACAGCTTACGAGATACAATGAGCAGTTCTTC; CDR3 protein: CAWSVRPLQLTRYNEQFF
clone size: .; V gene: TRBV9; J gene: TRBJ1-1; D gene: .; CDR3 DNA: TGTGCCAGCAGCGTAGAGGGGGTGGGGGTGAACACTGAAGCTTTCTTT; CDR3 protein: CASSVEGVGVNTEAFF
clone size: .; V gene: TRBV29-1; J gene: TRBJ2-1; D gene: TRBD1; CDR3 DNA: TGCAGCGTAGCGGACAGGTACAATGAGCAGTTCTTC; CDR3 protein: CSVADRYNEQFF
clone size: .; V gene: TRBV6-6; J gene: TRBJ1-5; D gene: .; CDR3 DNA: TGTGCCAGCAGTTACTCGAGGAGTTCGCCCCAAGAGACCCAGCATTTT; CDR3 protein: CASSYSRSSPQETQHF
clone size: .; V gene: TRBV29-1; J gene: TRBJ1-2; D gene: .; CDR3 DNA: TGCAGCGTTGAACCCCAAGTCTCTAACTATGGCTACACCTTC; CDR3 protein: CSVEPQVSNYGYTF
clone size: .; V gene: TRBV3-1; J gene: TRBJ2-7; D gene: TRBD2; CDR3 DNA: TGTGCCAGCAGCCAAGATTGGTTAGCGGGTATCTACGAGCAGTACTTC; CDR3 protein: CASSQDWLAGIYEQYF
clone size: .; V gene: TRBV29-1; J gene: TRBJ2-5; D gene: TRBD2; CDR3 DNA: TGCAGCGTTGAGGGAGGGTTTAGAGAGACCCAGTACTTC; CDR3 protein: CSVEGGFRETQYF
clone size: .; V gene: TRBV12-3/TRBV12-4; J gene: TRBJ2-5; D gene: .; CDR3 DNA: TGTGCCAGCAGTTTTGGCAGCAAAGAGACCCAGTACTTC; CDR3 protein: CASSFGSKETQYF
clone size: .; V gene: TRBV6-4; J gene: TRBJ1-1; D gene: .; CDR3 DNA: TGTGCCAGCAGTGACTCGATTGGAGCGGGCACTGAAGCTTTCTTT; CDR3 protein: CASSDSIGAGTEAFF
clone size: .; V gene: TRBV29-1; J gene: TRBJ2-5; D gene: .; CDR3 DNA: TGCAGCGTTGAAGACGGGGAGACCCAGTACTTC; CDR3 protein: CSVEDGETQYF
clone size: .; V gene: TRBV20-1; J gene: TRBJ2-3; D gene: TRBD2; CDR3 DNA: TGCAGTTGCTTAGCGGGAGGGGGAACAGATACGCAGTATTTT; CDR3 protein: CSCLAGGGTDTQYF
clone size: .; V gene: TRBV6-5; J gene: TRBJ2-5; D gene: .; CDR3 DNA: TGTGCCAGCAGCCTGGGGCGGGGATACCAAGAGACCCAGTACTTC; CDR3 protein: CASSLGRGYQETQYF
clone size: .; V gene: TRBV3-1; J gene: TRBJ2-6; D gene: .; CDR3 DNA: TGTGCCAGCAGCCACAGAACCCCTGGGGCCAACGTCCTGACTTTC; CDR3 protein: CASSHRTPGANVLTF
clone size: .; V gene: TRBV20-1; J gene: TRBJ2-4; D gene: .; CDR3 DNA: TGCAGTGCTAGTAACGTGGGTATGAGAGCCAAAAACATTCAGTACTTC; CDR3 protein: CSASNVGMRAKNIQYF
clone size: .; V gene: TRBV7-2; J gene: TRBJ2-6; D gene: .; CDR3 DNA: TGTGCCAGCAGCTTGCGCTTGGCTTCGGCAGGGATAGTCTCTGGGGCCAACGTCCTGACTTTC; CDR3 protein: CASSLRLASAGIVSGANVLTF